Sequencing of this T cell receptor beta chain was carried out in a study of shared clonotypes between healthy human individuals. Naive CD8 cells comprised CD45RO-negative, CCR7-positively selected cells, excluding terminally differentiated effector memory CD45RA+ cells. Looked up from germline, CDR1 is SGHKS and CDR2 is YYEKEE (reference sequence). The junction had 10 bases not matched to a gene; V was cut back by 0 bases and J by 0 bases. The length of the CDR3 is 19 residues. The assay used deep level. Measured with immunoSEQ multiplex PCR; TCRdb has only the in-frame clones, and not every one. Of hundreds of thousands of clones detected, 80% to 95% appear once; the ten largest clones hold approximately 25%.

The sequencing sample was made of naive CD8+ T cells sorted from blood. V and J are TRBV5-5 and TRBJ1-3, with 9 bases identical to TRBD1. The receptor was isolated from a man aged 25 to 40 in good health. The CDR3 sequence is CASSLGADRGFSSGNTIYF. The CDR3 DNA reads as TGTGCCAGCAGCTTGGGGGCGGACAGGGGTTTTAGCTCTGGAAACACCATATATTTT.